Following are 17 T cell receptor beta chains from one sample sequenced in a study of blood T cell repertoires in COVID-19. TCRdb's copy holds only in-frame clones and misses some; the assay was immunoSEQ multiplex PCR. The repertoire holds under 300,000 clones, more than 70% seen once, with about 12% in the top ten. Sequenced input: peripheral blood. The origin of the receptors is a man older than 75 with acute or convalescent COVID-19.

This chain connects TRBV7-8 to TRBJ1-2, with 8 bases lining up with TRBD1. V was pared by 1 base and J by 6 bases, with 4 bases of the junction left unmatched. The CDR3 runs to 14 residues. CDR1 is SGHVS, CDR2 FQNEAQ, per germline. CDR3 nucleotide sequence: TGTGCCAGCAGCTTAGGACAGGGGACCAATGGCTACACCTTC. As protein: CASSLGQGTNGYTF.

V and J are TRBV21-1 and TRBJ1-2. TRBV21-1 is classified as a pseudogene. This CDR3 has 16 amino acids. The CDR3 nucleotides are TGTGCCAGCAGCTTCTTGAGGGCCCGGTGTAGCTATGGCTACACCTTC. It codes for CASSFLRARCSYGYTF.

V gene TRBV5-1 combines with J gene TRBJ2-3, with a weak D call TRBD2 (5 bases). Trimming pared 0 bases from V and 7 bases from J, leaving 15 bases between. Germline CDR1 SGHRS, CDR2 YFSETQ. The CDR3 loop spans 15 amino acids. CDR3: CASSLAAAGGNTQYF. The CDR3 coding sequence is TGCGCCAGCAGCTTGGCGGCGGCTGGAGGCAATACGCAGTATTTT.

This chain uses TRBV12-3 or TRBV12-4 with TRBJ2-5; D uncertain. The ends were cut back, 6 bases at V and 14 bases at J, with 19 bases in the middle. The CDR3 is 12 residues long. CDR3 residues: CASSSWAPGRYF. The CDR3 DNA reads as TGTGCCAGCAGCTCTTGGGCGCCCGGTAGATACTTC.

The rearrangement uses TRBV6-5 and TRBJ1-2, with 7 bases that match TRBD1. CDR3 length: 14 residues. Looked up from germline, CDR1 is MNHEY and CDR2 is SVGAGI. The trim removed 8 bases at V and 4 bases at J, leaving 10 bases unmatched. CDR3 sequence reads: CASGNRGGGYGYTF. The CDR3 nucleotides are TGTGCCAGCGGGAACAGGGGTGGTGGCTATGGCTACACCTTC.

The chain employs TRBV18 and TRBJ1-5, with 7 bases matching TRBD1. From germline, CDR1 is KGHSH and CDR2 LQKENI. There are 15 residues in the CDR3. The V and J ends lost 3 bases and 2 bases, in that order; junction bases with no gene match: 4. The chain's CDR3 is CASSPTGVGNQPQHF. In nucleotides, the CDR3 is TGTGCCAGCTCACCTACAGGGGTTGGCAATCAGCCCCAGCATTTT.

This CDR3 reads CASSSERGGLADTQYF. CDR3 nucleotide sequence: TGCGCCAGCAGTAGTGAGCGGGGGGGCTTGGCAGATACGCAGTATTTT. The gene calls are TRBV4-1 and TRBJ2-3; 10 nucleotides align to TRBD2. V lost 6 bases and J lost 4; bases outside the gene matches: 10. The CDR3 covers 16 residues. Per germline, CDR1 MGHRA and CDR2 YSYEKL.

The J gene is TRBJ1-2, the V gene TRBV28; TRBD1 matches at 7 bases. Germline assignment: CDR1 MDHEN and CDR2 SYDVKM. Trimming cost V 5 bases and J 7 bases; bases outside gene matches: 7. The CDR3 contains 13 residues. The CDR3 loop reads CASSQGTVSGYTF. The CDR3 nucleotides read TGTGCCAGCAGTCAGGGGACAGTTAGTGGCTACACCTTC.

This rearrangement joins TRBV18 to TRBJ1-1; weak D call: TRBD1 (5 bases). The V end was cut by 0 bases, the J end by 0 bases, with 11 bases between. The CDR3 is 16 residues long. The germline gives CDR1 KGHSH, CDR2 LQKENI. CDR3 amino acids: CASSPPGGGVNTEAFF. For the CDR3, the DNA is TGTGCCAGCTCACCACCGGGTGGGGGGGTGAACACTGAAGCTTTCTTT.

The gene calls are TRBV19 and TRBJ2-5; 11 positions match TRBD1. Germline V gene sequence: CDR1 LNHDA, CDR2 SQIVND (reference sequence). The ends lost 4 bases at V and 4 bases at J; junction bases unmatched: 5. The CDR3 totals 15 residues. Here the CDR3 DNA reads TGTGCCAGTAGTACCGGACAGGGGGCAGGAGAGACCCAGTACTTC. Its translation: CASSTGQGAGETQYF.

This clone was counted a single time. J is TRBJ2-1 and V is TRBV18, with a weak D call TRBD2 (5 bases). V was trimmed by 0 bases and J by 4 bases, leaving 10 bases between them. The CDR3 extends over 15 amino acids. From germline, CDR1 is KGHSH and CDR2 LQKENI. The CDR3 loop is CASSPPNGLYNEQFF. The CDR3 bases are TGTGCCAGCTCACCACCTAATGGACTTTACAATGAGCAGTTCTTC.

In DNA form, the CDR3 reads TGTGCCATCAGTGAGGACATAGAGCGGCCTCAGTACTTC. Translation gives CAISEDIERPQYF. The J gene is TRBJ2-5, the V gene TRBV10-3; tentatively, D is TRBD2 (5 bases). The ends were cut back, 2 bases at V and 11 bases at J, with 15 bases in the middle. The CDR3 has 13 amino acids. CDR1 ENHRY and CDR2 SYGVKD come from the germline V gene.

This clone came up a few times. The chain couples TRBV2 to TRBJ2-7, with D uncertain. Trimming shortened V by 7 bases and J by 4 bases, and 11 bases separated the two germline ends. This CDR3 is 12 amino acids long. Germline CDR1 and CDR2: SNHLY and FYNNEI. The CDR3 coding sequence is TGTGCCAGCACCCGAGAGGTATACGAGCAGTACTTC. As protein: CASTREVYEQYF.

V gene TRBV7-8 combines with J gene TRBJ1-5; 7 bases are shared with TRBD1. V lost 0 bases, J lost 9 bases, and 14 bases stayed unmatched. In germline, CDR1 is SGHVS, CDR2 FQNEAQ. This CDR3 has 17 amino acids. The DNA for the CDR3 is TGTGCCAGCAGCTTAGCGTCGGGGCAGGGGGTGCTAGGGCCCCAGCATTTT. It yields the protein CASSLASGQGVLGPQHF.

CDR3 in amino acids: CASSPSGTSGTYEQYF. The CDR3, as DNA: TGTGCCAGCAGCCCCTCCGGGACTAGCGGAACCTACGAGCAGTACTTC. The chain links TRBV7-6 to TRBJ2-7; TRBD2 matches at 11 bases. V was pared by 5 bases and J by 2 bases, with 8 bases of the junction left unmatched. This CDR3 has 16 residues. Germline CDR1 reads SGHVS; CDR2 reads FNYEAQ. The full variable domain, rest sourced from reference TRBV7-6 and TRBJ2-7, is GAGVSQSPRYKVTKRGQDVALRCDPISGHVSLYWYRQALGQGPEFLTYFNYEAQQDKSGLPNDRFSAERPEGSISTLTIQRTEQRDSAMYRCASSPSGTSGTYEQYFGPGTRLTVT.

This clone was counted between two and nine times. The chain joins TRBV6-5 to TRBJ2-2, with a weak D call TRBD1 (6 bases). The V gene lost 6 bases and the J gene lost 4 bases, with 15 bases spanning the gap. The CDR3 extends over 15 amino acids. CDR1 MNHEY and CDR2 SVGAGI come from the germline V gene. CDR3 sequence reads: CASRVRDTTTGELFF. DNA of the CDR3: TGTGCCAGCAGGGTTCGGGACACCACCACCGGGGAGCTGTTTTTT.

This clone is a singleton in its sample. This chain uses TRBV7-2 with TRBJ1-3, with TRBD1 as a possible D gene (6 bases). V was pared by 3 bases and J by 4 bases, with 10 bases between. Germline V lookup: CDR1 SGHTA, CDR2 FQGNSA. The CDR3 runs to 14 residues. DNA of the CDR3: TGTGCCAGCAGCTTTACAGGGACCGGAAACACCATATATTTT. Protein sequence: CASSFTGTGNTIYF. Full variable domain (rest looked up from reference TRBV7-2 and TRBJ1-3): GAGVSQSPSNKVTEKGKDVELRCDPISGHTALYWYRQSLGQGLEFLIYFQGNSAPDKSGLPSDRFSAERTGGSVSTLTIQRTQQEDSAVYLCASSFTGTGNTIYFGEGSWLTVV.